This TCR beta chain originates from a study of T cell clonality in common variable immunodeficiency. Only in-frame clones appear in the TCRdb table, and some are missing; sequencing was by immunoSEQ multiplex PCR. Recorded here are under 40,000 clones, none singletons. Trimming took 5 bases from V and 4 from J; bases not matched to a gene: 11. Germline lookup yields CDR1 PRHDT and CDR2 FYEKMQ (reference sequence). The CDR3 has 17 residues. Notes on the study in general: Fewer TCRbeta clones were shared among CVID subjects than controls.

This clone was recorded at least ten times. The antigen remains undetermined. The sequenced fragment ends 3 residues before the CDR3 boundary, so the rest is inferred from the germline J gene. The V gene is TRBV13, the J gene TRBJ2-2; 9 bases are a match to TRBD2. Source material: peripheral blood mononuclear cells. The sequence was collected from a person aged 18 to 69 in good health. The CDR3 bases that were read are TGTGCCAGCAGCCTGACTAGCGGATCGAGGGGCACCGGGGAG. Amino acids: CASSLTSGSRGTGE. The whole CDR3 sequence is CASSLTSGSRGTGELFF.